Listed here are 15 T cell receptor beta chains from one sample, sequenced in a study of vaccination effects on CD4 cells after COVID-19. These receptors' antigens are unknown. Once cultured for about 9 days, the cells underwent separation to obtain CD4+ T cells. Participants received two doses of either the BNT162b2 or mRNA-1273 vaccine. Assay: immunoSEQ multiplex PCR; the TCRdb copy retains only in-frame clones and omits some. This table holds fewer than 75,000 clones, less than 80% found once. The material sequenced was CD4+ T cells from PBMCs cultured without peptide, taken after COVID-19 vaccination. The source is a human donor who received a COVID-19 vaccine.

This chain uses TRBV10-3 with TRBJ1-3, with a weak D call TRBD1 (5 bases). Germline loops: CDR1 ENHRY, CDR2 SYGVKD. Trimming pared 5 bases from V and 4 bases from J, leaving 9 bases between. The CDR3 length is 13 residues. CDR3 sequence: CAISQGRGNTIYF. The CDR3 DNA reads as TGTGCCATCAGTCAGGGTCGGGGAAACACCATATATTTT.

The chain is built from TRBV4-1 and TRBJ2-1; D gene unclear. This CDR3 spans 14 amino acids. Germline loops: CDR1 MGHRA, CDR2 YSYEKL. Between the trimmed V and J ends, which lost 1 base and 3 bases, there was a span of 7 bases. The CDR3 nucleotides read TGCGCCAGCAGCCAAGGACCGGGCTACAATGAGCAGTTCTTC. The encoded protein is CASSQGPGYNEQFF.

This clone qualifies as medium-sized. The chain is built from TRBV5-1 and TRBJ1-6; tentative D call: TRBD1 (5 bases). Germline V gives CDR1 SGHRS, CDR2 YFSETQ. Between the trimmed V and J ends, which lost 5 bases and 8 bases, there was a span of 14 bases. There are 14 residues in the CDR3. The CDR3 spells CASRSPGSHSPLHF. The DNA of the CDR3 is TGCGCCAGCAGGTCTCCAGGGAGCCATTCACCCCTCCACTTT. Filled out from reference TRBV5-1 and TRBJ1-6, the complete variable domain reads KAGVTQTPRYLIKTRGQQVTLSCSPISGHRSVSWYQQTPGQGLQFLFEYFSETQRNKGNFPGRFSGRQFSNSRSEMNVSTLELGDSALYLCASRSPGSHSPLHFGNGTRLTVT.

V is TRBV7-9 and J is TRBJ1-6; the match to TRBD1 covers 7 bases. This CDR3 is built from 15 residues. Germline trimming cut 5 bases from V and 5 bases from J; bases unmatched to any gene: 6. CDR1 SEHNR and CDR2 FQNEAQ come from the germline V gene (reference sequence). DNA for the CDR3: TGTGCCAGCAGCCCAGGACAGGACAATAATTCACCCCTCCACTTT. This sequence encodes CASSPGQDNNSPLHF.

The rearrangement uses TRBV5-1 and TRBJ1-3; 10 bases align to TRBD1. The V gene's germline CDR1 is SGHRS and CDR2 YFSETQ. The CDR3 is 19 amino acids. The V and J ends lost 0 bases and 0 bases, in that order; junction bases with no gene match: 9. The CDR3 protein is CASSLGTGGSMSSGNTIYF. The CDR3 nucleotides read TGCGCCAGCAGCTTGGGGACAGGGGGTTCTATGAGCTCTGGAAACACCATATATTTT.

This clone was observed a single time. The V gene is TRBV19, the J gene TRBJ1-5; 7 bases align to TRBD1. The V segment lost 3 bases and the J segment 3 bases; nucleotides outside the gene matches: 5. The CDR3 loop spans 15 amino acids. Per the germline V gene, CDR1 is LNHDA and CDR2 is SQIVND (reference sequence). For the CDR3, the DNA is TGTGCCAGTAGTATCGGTGGGACAGCCAATCAGCCCCAGCATTTT. This encodes CASSIGGTANQPQHF.

The V and J genes are TRBV5-6 and TRBJ2-7; 10 bases fit TRBD2. Germline values: CDR1 SGHDT, CDR2 YYEEEE. The CDR3 length is 15 residues. After removal of 4 bases from V and 2 bases from J, the junction contained 6 bases not matched to a gene. This CDR3 is CASSRLAGGTYEQYF. In nucleotides, the CDR3 is TGTGCCAGCAGCAGATTAGCGGGAGGCACCTACGAGCAGTACTTC. Combining the CDR3 with reference TRBV5-6 and TRBJ2-7 gives the whole variable domain DAGVTQSPTHLIKTRGQQVTLRCSPKSGHDTVSWYQQALGQGPQFIFQYYEEEERQRGNFPDRFSGHQFPNYSSELNVNALLLGDSALYLCASSRLAGGTYEQYFGPGTRLTVT.

V and J are TRBV30 and TRBJ2-7; TRBD1 matches at 9 bases. Germline CDR1 and CDR2: GTSNPN and SVGIG (reference sequence). CDR3 length: 13 residues. The V segment lost 3 bases and the J segment 12 bases; nucleotides outside the gene matches: 12. CDR3 DNA sequence: TGTGCCTGGAGGGCAAGGGACAGGGCGTGGTTGTACTTC. It is translated as CAWRARDRAWLYF.

CDR3 sequence: CASSPGAGYEQYF. In DNA form, the CDR3 reads TGTGCCAGCTCACCAGGGGCGGGATACGAGCAGTACTTC. The chain joins TRBV18 to TRBJ2-7; a possible D gene is TRBD2 (6 bases). The ends were cut back, 2 bases at V and 4 bases at J, with 9 bases in the middle. From germline, CDR1 is KGHSH and CDR2 LQKENI. The CDR3 length is 13 residues.

The genes are TRBV6-4 and TRBJ1-4, with D possibly being TRBD1 (6 bases). There are 14 residues in the CDR3. Trimming cost V 2 bases and J 2 bases, with 6 bases left between them. Germline CDR1 is MRHNA and CDR2 is SNTAGT. The DNA for the CDR3 is TGTGCCAGCAGTGACAGGGGGACTAATGAAAAACTGTTTTTT. This encodes CASSDRGTNEKLFF.

The chain couples TRBV7-9 to TRBJ1-2; D is possibly TRBD1 (5 bases). The CDR3 has 14 amino acids. The V and J ends lost 5 bases and 2 bases respectively, with 12 bases between them. Germline lookup yields CDR1 SEHNR and CDR2 FQNEAQ (reference sequence). CDR3 residues: CASSTWGGNYGYTF. The DNA of the CDR3 is TGTGCCAGCAGCACCTGGGGGGGGAACTATGGCTACACCTTC.

This chain connects TRBV29-1 to TRBJ1-2, with D perhaps matching TRBD1 (5 bases). V dropped 3 bases and J dropped 8 bases, with 13 bases sitting between them. Germline values: CDR1 SQVTM, CDR2 ANQGSEA. There are 12 residues in the CDR3. CDR3 nucleotide sequence: TGCAGCGTTGAGAGGGGCCAAATGGGCTACACCTTC. Amino acid sequence: CSVERGQMGYTF.

This clone was counted a single time. The V and J genes are TRBV7-2 and TRBJ2-5; perhaps D is TRBD1 or TRBD2 (5 bases each). Germline loops: CDR1 SGHTA, CDR2 FQGNSA. Trimming stripped 3 bases from V and 5 bases from J, with 7 bases between. CDR3 length equals 12 residues. CDR3 region: CASSFWGETQYF. The DNA of the CDR3 is TGTGCCAGCAGCTTCTGGGGGGAGACCCAGTACTTC.

This rearrangement joins TRBV2 to TRBJ1-3; D is uncertain. Germline CDR1 is SNHLY and CDR2 is FYNNEI. The CDR3 has 13 amino acids. Trimming cost V 4 bases and J 0 bases, with 4 bases left between them. This CDR3 reads CASSANSGNTIYF. CDR3 DNA sequence: TGTGCCAGCAGTGCCAACTCTGGAAACACCATATATTTT.

The CDR3: CASSPSGRVHYGYTF. In nucleotides, the CDR3 is TGCGCCAGCAGCCCGTCGGGGAGGGTGCACTATGGCTACACCTTC. The chain has TRBV4-3 and TRBJ1-2; D remains unclear. Germline V gene sequence: CDR1 LGHNA, CDR2 YSLEER. This CDR3 comprises 15 residues. Deletions cut 4 bases from V and 3 bases from J, with 15 bases between.